Reported below is one T cell receptor beta chain. The data belong to a study of OX40 agonist ivuxolimab in advanced cancers. On cycle 4 day 1 and cycle 7 day 1, as well as at baseline, blood was sampled. TCRdb's copy holds only in-frame clones and misses some; the assay was immunoSEQ multiplex PCR. Of approximately 20,000 clones listed, approximately 77% are singletons. This CDR3 spans 15 amino acids. V was pared by 6 bases and J by 7 bases, with 7 bases of the junction left unmatched. Germline assignment: CDR1 MNHEY and CDR2 SMNVEV (reference sequence). This receptor was identified in an adult with an advanced solid tumor such as melanoma, head and neck, liver or kidney cancer. This chain joins TRBV27 and TRBJ2-1; 12 nucleotides line up with TRBD2. This specimen was CD4+ or CD8+ T cells sorted from blood, taken in a trial of the OX40 agonist ivuxolimab. For the CDR3, the DNA is TGTGCCAGCAGAAACCTAGCGGGAGGGCCGAATGAGCAGTTCTTC. Encoded protein: CASRNLAGGPNEQFF.